Listed here is a single T cell receptor beta chain. The sample is drawn from a study of blood T cell repertoires in COVID-19. Germline values: CDR1 LNHDA, CDR2 SQIVND (reference sequence). The V end was cut by 5 bases, the J end by 5 bases, with 9 bases between. The CDR3 is made up of 12 amino acids. Some clones are missing from TCRdb's copy, which holds only in-frame ones; the method was immunoSEQ multiplex PCR. The table includes roughly 230,000 clones, 70% to 90% detected once. Those designated as exposed participants met a COVID-19 case within 2 weeks before study entry. This receptor was identified in a woman in her fifties or sixties who had been exposed to COVID-19. Sequences were obtained from PBMCs or T cells enriched from blood (not recorded which). The rearrangement joins TRBV19 to TRBJ1-1; D gene ambiguous. This chain's CDR3 is CASSRLETEAFF. For the CDR3, the DNA is TGTGCCAGTAGTCGTTTGGAGACTGAAGCTTTCTTT.